A selection of T cell receptor beta chains follows, all from one sample in a study of early T cells in non-severe SARS-CoV-2 infection. TCRdb independently ran MiXCR on the 5' RACE reads; one entry per CDR3 protein. The sample includes under 70,000 distinct CDR3 sequences, approximately 10% seen only once; the top ten take around 4%. Source material: whole blood. The receptors originated from an adult who was a healthcare worker with PCR-confirmed SARS-CoV-2 infection or an uninfected control (not recorded which). Each CDR3 is given with its conserved first and last residue. D genes are given only for firm matches. Where a row states a size, it is once, few, many or the class of an expanded clone; other rows omit it.

clone size: .; CDR3 length: 17; D gene: TRBD1; V gene: TRBV10-3; J gene: TRBJ1-2; CDR3 protein: CAISDPGTGPAYRGYTF; CDR3 DNA: TGTGCCATCAGTGACCCCGGGACAGGACCTGCCTATAGGGGCTACACCTTC
clone size: many; CDR3 length: 12; D gene: .; V gene: TRBV12-3/TRBV12-4; J gene: TRBJ2-7; CDR3 protein: CASSAITYEQYF; CDR3 DNA: TGTGCCAGCAGCGCAATTACCTACGAGCAGTACTTC
clone size: few; CDR3 length: 14; D gene: TRBD1; V gene: TRBV11-2; J gene: TRBJ1-1; CDR3 protein: CASSFSDRVSRAFF; CDR3 DNA: TGTGCCAGCAGCTTCTCCGACAGGGTTTCAAGAGCTTTCTTT
clone size: few; CDR3 length: 20; D gene: TRBD2; V gene: TRBV11-2; J gene: TRBJ2-2; CDR3 protein: CASSPRGVAAHLANTGELFF; CDR3 DNA: TGTGCCAGCAGCCCCCGGGGGGTAGCGGCTCATCTCGCGAACACCGGGGAGCTGTTTTTT
clone size: .; CDR3 length: 19; D gene: .; V gene: TRBV20-1; J gene: TRBJ2-2; CDR3 protein: CSANISRSAVIVQDRELFF; CDR3 DNA: TGCAGTGCAAATATCTCCCGGTCCGCGGTAATAGTTCAGGACAGGGAGCTGTTTTTT
clone size: .; CDR3 length: 15; D gene: TRBD2; V gene: TRBV5-1; J gene: TRBJ2-5; CDR3 protein: CASSGGLAGFETQYF; CDR3 DNA: TGCGCCAGCAGCGGGGGACTAGCGGGGTTTGAGACCCAGTACTTC
clone size: many; CDR3 length: 13; D gene: .; V gene: TRBV29-1; J gene: TRBJ1-5; CDR3 protein: CSVNTGLGQPQHF; CDR3 DNA: TGCAGCGTTAATACAGGGCTTGGTCAGCCCCAGCATTTT
clone size: .; CDR3 length: 15; D gene: TRBD2; V gene: TRBV27; J gene: TRBJ2-1; CDR3 protein: CASSLGLAVYNEQFF; CDR3 DNA: TGTGCCAGCAGTTTAGGACTAGCGGTCTACAATGAGCAGTTCTTC
clone size: many; CDR3 length: 14; D gene: TRBD2; V gene: TRBV13; J gene: TRBJ2-7; CDR3 protein: CASSSQGLPLEQYF; CDR3 DNA: TGTGCCAGCAGTTCCCAGGGACTACCCCTGGAGCAGTACTTC
clone size: many; CDR3 length: 13; D gene: .; V gene: TRBV7-2; J gene: TRBJ2-5; CDR3 protein: CASSLQPRETQYF; CDR3 DNA: TGTGCCAGCAGCTTACAGCCACGAGAGACCCAGTACTTC
clone size: .; CDR3 length: 14; D gene: .; V gene: TRBV10-3; J gene: TRBJ2-5; CDR3 protein: CAISESTREETQYF; CDR3 DNA: TGTGCCATCAGTGAGTCAACCCGCGAAGAGACCCAGTACTTC
clone size: .; CDR3 length: 15; D gene: .; V gene: TRBV28; J gene: TRBJ2-7; CDR3 protein: CASSGGGSKSVEQYF; CDR3 DNA: TGTGCCAGCAGTGGAGGTGGTTCCAAGTCAGTCGAGCAGTACTTC
clone size: .; CDR3 length: 14; D gene: TRBD1; V gene: TRBV20-1; J gene: TRBJ1-1; CDR3 protein: CSASWTGVNTEAFF; CDR3 DNA: TGCAGTGCTAGCTGGACAGGGGTGAACACTGAAGCTTTCTTT
clone size: few; CDR3 length: 15; D gene: TRBD2; V gene: TRBV4-2; J gene: TRBJ2-2; CDR3 protein: CASSRGTSGVGELFF; CDR3 DNA: TGTGCCAGCAGCCGCGGGACTAGCGGGGTCGGGGAGCTGTTTTTT
clone size: many; CDR3 length: 11; D gene: .; V gene: TRBV10-1; J gene: TRBJ2-1; CDR3 protein: CASSGYGEQFF; CDR3 DNA: TGCGCCAGCAGTGGTTACGGTGAGCAGTTCTTC
clone size: .; CDR3 length: 16; D gene: TRBD1; V gene: TRBV5-5; J gene: TRBJ1-5; CDR3 protein: CASSLALTGTSQPQHF; CDR3 DNA: TGTGCCAGCAGCTTGGCCTTGACAGGGACAAGTCAGCCCCAGCATTTT
clone size: many; CDR3 length: 14; D gene: .; V gene: TRBV3-1; J gene: TRBJ2-7; CDR3 protein: CASSPQGYGYEQYF; CDR3 DNA: TGTGCCAGCAGCCCCCAGGGTTACGGGTACGAGCAGTACTTC
clone size: many; CDR3 length: 14; D gene: TRBD1; V gene: TRBV3-1; J gene: TRBJ1-2; CDR3 protein: CASSQTGGQYGYTF; CDR3 DNA: TGTGCCAGCAGCCAAACAGGGGGCCAGTATGGCTACACCTTC
clone size: .; CDR3 length: 18; D gene: .; V gene: TRBV10-3; J gene: TRBJ2-4; CDR3 protein: CAISESPTGRVAKNIQYF; CDR3 DNA: TGTGCCATCAGTGAGTCTCCGACAGGACGGGTAGCCAAAAACATTCAGTACTTC
clone size: many; CDR3 length: 15; D gene: .; V gene: TRBV5-1; J gene: TRBJ2-4; CDR3 protein: CASSTGHVAKNIQYF; CDR3 DNA: TGCGCCAGCAGCACGGGACACGTAGCCAAAAACATTCAGTACTTC
clone size: few; CDR3 length: 11; D gene: .; V gene: TRBV10-3; J gene: TRBJ2-5; CDR3 protein: CATDSPGAQYF; CDR3 DNA: TGTGCCACGGACAGCCCCGGGGCCCAGTACTTC
clone size: many; CDR3 length: 13; D gene: .; V gene: TRBV6-4; J gene: TRBJ2-3; CDR3 protein: CASSERYTDTQYF; CDR3 DNA: TGTGCCAGCAGTGAGCGGTACACAGATACGCAGTATTTT